The clone carrying this T cell receptor (beta chain) was observed once. Trimming took off 2 bases at V and 5 bases at J, with 24 bases between the two ends. The CDR3 spans 18 residues. Germline loops: CDR1 PRHDT, CDR2 FYEKMQ (reference sequence). This record belongs to a study of blood T cell repertoires in COVID-19. Whole-study context: The United States, Italy and Spain provided the acute and convalescent COVID-19 samples.

The method was immunoSEQ multiplex PCR; TCRdb's version includes in-frame clones alone and lacks a portion of them. This table holds about 440,000 clones, roughly 85% found once. This clonotype was sampled from a woman under 30 with acute COVID-19. The sequenced sample was PBMCs or T cells enriched from blood (not recorded which). The rearrangement uses TRBV13 and TRBJ2-5, with D perhaps TRBD1 (6 bases). CDR3 residues: CASSLRPKTGPLGETQYF. The CDR3 DNA reads TGTGCCAGCAGCTTACGTCCCAAAACAGGGCCTTTGGGGGAGACCCAGTACTTC.